A selection of T cell receptor beta chains follows, all from one sample in a study of blood T cells in healthy people across ages. TCRdb re-called the 5' RACE reads with MiXCR, one entry per CDR3 protein. The sample records approximately 1,700,000 distinct CDR3 sequences, more than 35% being singletons. The sample taken for sequencing was blood. The receptors originated from a human donor in good health. Both conserved end residues are part of each CDR3. D genes are given only for firm matches. Clone size, where shown, is once, few, many, or a class for clones that have expanded.

J gene	clone size	D gene	V gene	CDR3 DNA	CDR3 protein
TRBJ2-2	few	NA	TRBV4-1	TGCGCCAGCAGCTTCCGGCAGGGTACCGGGGAGCTGTTTTTT	CASSFRQGTGELFF
TRBJ1-2	few	NA	TRBV6-5	TGTGCCAGCAGTTACTCGAACGGGCTCTATGGCTACACCTTC	CASSYSNGLYGYTF
TRBJ1-2	few	NA	TRBV20-1	TGCAGTGCTAGAGATCCCCCGAGGGCAGGGTTCTATGGCTACACCTTC	CSARDPPRAGFYGYTF
TRBJ2-7	NA	NA	TRBV28	TGTGCCAGCAGTTTATATCAGGCCACCTACGAGCAGTACTTC	CASSLYQATYEQYF
TRBJ2-1	once	NA	TRBV7-6	TGTGCCAGCACGACTGTGGGGTTGAATGAGCAGTTCTTC	CASTTVGLNEQFF
TRBJ2-3	few	NA	TRBV7-3	TGTGCCAGCAGCGATCCCCGCAGGGGAGATACGCAGTATTTT	CASSDPRRGDTQYF
TRBJ1-1	NA	TRBD1	TRBV6-1	TGTGCCAGAGGACAGGGTAGCACTGAAGCTTTCTTT	CARGQGSTEAFF
TRBJ2-3	NA	NA	TRBV29-1	TGCAGCGCCCCTTTCCCACCGGGAGATACGCAGTATTTT	CSAPFPPGDTQYF
TRBJ2-1	few	TRBD2	TRBV4-2	TGTGCCAGCAGCCAAGATGAGACTAGCGGCAATGAGCAGTTCTTC	CASSQDETSGNEQFF
TRBJ2-7	few	TRBD2	TRBV4-2	TGTGCCAGCAGTGCGGGACTAGCGGGGGGGCTAGATAGCGAGCAGTACTTC	CASSAGLAGGLDSEQYF
TRBJ2-1	NA	TRBD2	TRBV13	TGTGCCAGCAGCAATCCTAGCGGGGGGGCTGAGCAGTTCTTC	CASSNPSGGAEQFF
TRBJ2-1	NA	NA	TRBV7-6	TGTGCCAGCAGTTGGGAGGGGGCACCCACCTACAATGAGCAGTTCTTC	CASSWEGAPTYNEQFF
TRBJ2-7	NA	TRBD1	TRBV5-6	TGTGCCAGCAGCTCCAGACAGGGTCGATCCAGGGGGTACGAGCAGTACTTC	CASSSRQGRSRGYEQYF
TRBJ2-7	few	NA	TRBV4-3	TGCGCCAGCAGCCAAACCGATTCGACCTACGAGCAGTACTTC	CASSQTDSTYEQYF
TRBJ1-1	few	NA	TRBV29-1	TGCAGCGTTGGCTGGGACGGGGACACTGAAGCTTTCTTT	CSVGWDGDTEAFF
TRBJ1-2	few	NA	TRBV7-2	TGTGCCAGCAGCAGGGACACCCCAACTAATGGCTACACCTTC	CASSRDTPTNGYTF
TRBJ2-1	once	TRBD2	TRBV5-4	TGTGCCAGCAGCTCCGGGACTAGGGATGAGCAGTTCTTC	CASSSGTRDEQFF
TRBJ1-4	NA	NA	TRBV5-1	TGCGCCAGCAGCGGGACTTCGGAGGAAAAACTGTTTTTT	CASSGTSEEKLFF
TRBJ1-2	many	NA	TRBV15	TGTGCCACCAGCCCCCGCCGCCTCTCCTATGGCTACACCTTC	CATSPRRLSYGYTF
TRBJ2-1	few	TRBD2	TRBV7-9	TGTGCCAGCAGCCGGGACTATGGGGAGACCCAGTTCTTC	CASSRDYGETQFF
TRBJ1-2	NA	TRBD1	TRBV13	TGTGCCAGCAGCCTGGACAGGGAGAGTTACTATGGCTACACCTTC	CASSLDRESYYGYTF
TRBJ2-1	NA	TRBD2	TRBV20-1	TGCAGTGCCTCTACCGGGGGGGCCTACAATGAGCAGTTCTTC	CSASTGGAYNEQFF
TRBJ2-1	NA	TRBD2	TRBV20-1	TGCAGTGCTCCCCCGAGACTAGCGGGGATTACCAGATACAATGAGCAGTTCTTC	CSAPPRLAGITRYNEQFF
TRBJ2-1	NA	NA	TRBV5-1	TGCGCCAGCAAGGTAGGAAATGAGCAGTTCTTC	CASKVGNEQFF
TRBJ1-5	NA	TRBD1	TRBV6-2/TRBV6-3	TGTGCCAGCAGCCAGGGGGGGGGCCACAATCAGCCCCAGCATTTT	CASSQGGGHNQPQHF
TRBJ1-5	NA	NA	TRBV20-1	TGCAGTGCTATTCTGGGGATTTATAACAATCAGCCCCAGCATTTT	CSAILGIYNNQPQHF
TRBJ2-7	NA	NA	TRBV29-1	TGCAGCGTTGCGAGGGGAGGGGGCTTTAGCTCCTACGAGCAGTACTTC	CSVARGGGFSSYEQYF
TRBJ2-1	NA	TRBD1	TRBV4-1	TGCGCCAGCTCGGACAGGTACCGACCGGAAAATAAGCAGTTCTTC	CASSDRYRPENKQFF
TRBJ2-7	few	TRBD1	TRBV10-3	TGTGCCATCACCTCCGACAGGGTCGAGCAGTACTTC	CAITSDRVEQYF
TRBJ2-2	NA	NA	TRBV7-2	TGTGCCAGCAGCTTACAGTCCGGGGAGCTGTTTTTT	CASSLQSGELFF
TRBJ2-7	NA	NA	TRBV13	TGTGCCAGCAGCTTAGGGCAGACACTCTCCTACGAGCAGTACTTC	CASSLGQTLSYEQYF
TRBJ2-7	NA	TRBD1	TRBV10-3	TGTACCATCAGGGCCGGGACAGGAAGCTACGAGCAGTACTTC	CTIRAGTGSYEQYF
TRBJ2-3	many	TRBD1	TRBV10-3	TGTGCCATCAGGAGAGGGACAGAAAGTACAGATACGCAGTATTTT	CAIRRGTESTDTQYF
TRBJ2-1	NA	TRBD2	TRBV20-1	TGCAGTGCTAGATCAGAGACTAGCGGGTGGCCCACCTACAATGAGCAGTTCTTC	CSARSETSGWPTYNEQFF
TRBJ2-5	few	NA	TRBV6-5	TGTGCCAGCAGATTCAACTCAGGAGGAGAGACCCAGTACTTC	CASRFNSGGETQYF
TRBJ1-5	NA	NA	TRBV7-3	TGTGCCAGCAGCTCGACCGGGGCCGATAATCAGCCCCAGCATTTT	CASSSTGADNQPQHF
TRBJ1-6	few	TRBD1	TRBV6-2/TRBV6-3	TGTGCCAGCACCATGGACAGGGTTTCACCCCTCCACTTT	CASTMDRVSPLHF
TRBJ1-6	NA	TRBD1	TRBV6-2/TRBV6-3	TGTGCCAGCAGTTACTCGCTGGGACAGGGGTATTCACCCCTCCACTTT	CASSYSLGQGYSPLHF
TRBJ1-4	few	TRBD1	TRBV9	TGTGCCAGCAGCACGCGGACAGGGCGGGGCGAAAAACTGTTTTTT	CASSTRTGRGEKLFF
TRBJ2-7	NA	NA	TRBV5-6	TGTGCCAGCAGCCCGAGGACCGTGCCGGTCGAGGGGTACGAGCAGTACTTC	CASSPRTVPVEGYEQYF
TRBJ1-6	NA	NA	TRBV12-3/TRBV12-4	TGTGCCAGCAGTTTACCGAGGACTAATTCACCCCTCCACTTT	CASSLPRTNSPLHF
TRBJ1-1	NA	NA	TRBV20-1	TGCAGTGCTAGAATGGAAGGGTACACTGAAGCTTTCTTT	CSARMEGYTEAFF
TRBJ2-7	NA	TRBD1	TRBV9	TGTGCCAGCAGCGTGGGGATCGGGACAGGGAGATCCTACGAGCAGTACTTC	CASSVGIGTGRSYEQYF
TRBJ2-1	NA	TRBD2	TRBV20-1	TGCAGTGTTAGGGCGGGGGACCTTTCCTACAATGAGCAGTTCTTC	CSVRAGDLSYNEQFF
TRBJ2-1	NA	NA	TRBV7-2	TGTGCCAGCAGCTTAGCACAGGGATCCAGTGAGCAGTTCTTC	CASSLAQGSSEQFF
TRBJ2-7	few	NA	TRBV29-1	TGCAGCGTCTCCCGGGACATTCACTACGAGCAGTACTTC	CSVSRDIHYEQYF
TRBJ1-1	NA	NA	TRBV6-5	TGTGCCAGCAAAAGGGGGAGAGACACTGAAGCTTTCTTT	CASKRGRDTEAFF
TRBJ1-2	NA	TRBD1	TRBV27	TGTGCCAGCAGCCGGGAAAGACTGGGGACAGGGGTCTATGGCTACACCTTC	CASSRERLGTGVYGYTF
TRBJ1-5	NA	NA	TRBV3-1	TGTGCCAGCAGCCAAGATCCGACCGGTGGGCAGCCCCAGCATTTT	CASSQDPTGGQPQHF
TRBJ2-1	few	TRBD2	TRBV5-1	TGCGCCAGCAGCCCTCGGGCTAGCGGGGGGGCCTCCCATGAGCAGTTCTTC	CASSPRASGGASHEQFF
TRBJ2-5	few	TRBD2	TRBV29-1	TGCAGCGTCGAAGGACTAGCGGGCCAAGTAAAGCCGTACTTC	CSVEGLAGQVKPYF
TRBJ2-1	few	TRBD1	TRBV18	TGTGCCAGCTCACCAAACATCCAGACAGGGGGTTACTCCTACAATGAGCAGTTCTTC	CASSPNIQTGGYSYNEQFF